Listed below are T cell receptor beta chains from one sample, sequenced in a study of CD8+ T cells in alopecia areata. Assay: immunoSEQ multiplex PCR; the TCRdb copy retains only in-frame clones and omits some. Here the sample spans 90,000 to 150,000 clones, more than 45% being singletons. Specimen: CD4+ T cells sorted from blood, collected at week 4, from a patient treated with tofacitinib. Receptors were obtained from a human donor with alopecia areata. CDR3s include the opening cysteine and the closing phenylalanine or tryptophan.

j_call v_call cdr3_aa
TRBJ1-2 TRBV29-1 CSVEVQGRAYGYTF
TRBJ2-7 TRBV6-5 CASSYRGQGTYEQYF
TRBJ2-5 TRBV29-1 CSVPISGGIETQYF
TRBJ1-1 TRBV5-1 CASSSTRGQEGTEAFF
TRBJ1-5 TRBV29-1 CSVRSPGKEQPQHF
TRBJ1-5 TRBV19 CASSSPGTGLQPQHF
TRBJ2-5 TRBV29-1 CSVKRGFGETQYF
TRBJ2-7 TRBV15 CATSVGGAISYEQYF
TRBJ1-2 TRBV4-2 CASSQAGPQGGYGYTF
TRBJ1-5 TRBV27 CASSLLYGSNQPQHF
TRBJ1-3 TRBV18 CASSPQGSGNTIYF
TRBJ2-1 TRBV5-1 CASSPGTSASNEQFF
TRBJ2-3 TRBV30 CAWSGGNTDTQYF
TRBJ1-2 TRBV29-1 CSVAGAGDGYTF
TRBJ2-2 TRBV18 CASSPPGQGSTGELFF
TRBJ1-5 TRBV18 CASSPLGGQDQPQHF
TRBJ1-1 TRBV29-1 CSIRDREGTEAFF
TRBJ2-1 TRBV30 CASGILNEQFF
TRBJ2-5 TRBV5-1 CALRGGEGKHF
TRBJ2-7 TRBV7-9 CASSLGGGYEQYF
TRBJ1-1 TRBV2 CASSEVPGQGAFF
TRBJ1-2 TRBV7-9 CASSLNELYGYTF
TRBJ2-5 TRBV6-5 CASSYRETQYF
TRBJ1-1 TRBV29-1 CSVADAWGAFF
TRBJ2-7 TRBV25-1 CASSEDSGFSYEQYF
TRBJ2-5 TRBV29-1 CSVEAGVQGRAQYF
TRBJ1-1 TRBV13 CATRENTEAFF
TRBJ2-2 TRBV6-6 CASSYSGTANTGELFF
TRBJ2-7 TRBV4-2 CASSQDGIGEQYF
TRBJ1-5 TRBV2 CASSERWENQPQHF
TRBJ2-7 TRBV5-1 CASGTGTDEQYF
TRBJ2-7 TRBV30 CAWSLKGYSYEQYF
TRBJ2-7 TRBV29-1 CSVVPQGPPYEQYF
TRBJ2-7 TRBV7-2 CASSSIGRDRGYEQYF
TRBJ2-7 TRBV27 CASSLWTSGSYEQYF
TRBJ2-7 TRBV25-1 CASSEDYGGRDEQYF
TRBJ1-3 TRBV7-8 CASSFLDKQRDF
TRBJ1-6 TRBV15 CATSRGTGNSPLHF
TRBJ2-1 TRBV5-1 CASSPTSGAYNEQFF
TRBJ2-7 TRBV7-9 CASSSARQSYEQYF
TRBJ2-3 TRBV15 CATSRLTDTQYF